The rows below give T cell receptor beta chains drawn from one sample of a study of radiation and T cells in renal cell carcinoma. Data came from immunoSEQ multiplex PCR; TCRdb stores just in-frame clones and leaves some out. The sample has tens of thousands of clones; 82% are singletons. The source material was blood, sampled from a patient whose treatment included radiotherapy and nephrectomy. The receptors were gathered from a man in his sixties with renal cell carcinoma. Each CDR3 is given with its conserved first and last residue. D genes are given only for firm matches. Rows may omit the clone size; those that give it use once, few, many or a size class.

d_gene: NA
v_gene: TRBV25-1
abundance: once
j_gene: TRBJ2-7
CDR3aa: CASTKGGEQYF
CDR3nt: TGTGCCAGCACCAAGGGGGGCGAGCAGTACTTC

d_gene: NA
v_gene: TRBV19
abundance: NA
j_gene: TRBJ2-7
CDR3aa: CASSMGPRLPYEQYF
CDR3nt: TGTGCCAGTAGTATGGGCCCAAGACTTCCCTACGAGCAGTACTTC

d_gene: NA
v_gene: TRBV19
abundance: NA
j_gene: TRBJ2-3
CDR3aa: CASKKGLALQPGTDTQYF
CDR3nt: TGTGCCAGTAAAAAGGGGCTAGCGCTCCAGCCGGGGACAGATACGCAGTATTTT

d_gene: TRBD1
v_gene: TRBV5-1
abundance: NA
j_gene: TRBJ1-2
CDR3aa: CASSWGQGILYGYTF
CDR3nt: TGCGCCAGCAGCTGGGGACAGGGGATTTTATATGGCTACACCTTC

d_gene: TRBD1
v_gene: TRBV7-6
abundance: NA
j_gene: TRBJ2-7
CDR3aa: CASSPEGGQGAYEQYF
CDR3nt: TGTGCCAGCAGCCCCGAGGGCGGACAGGGGGCCTACGAGCAGTACTTC

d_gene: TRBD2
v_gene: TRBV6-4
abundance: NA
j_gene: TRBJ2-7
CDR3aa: CASSRLAGLEQYF
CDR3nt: TGTGCCAGCAGTAGGCTAGCGGGACTCGAGCAGTACTTC

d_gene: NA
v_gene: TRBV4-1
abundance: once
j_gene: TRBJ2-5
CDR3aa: CASSPGSGFQETQYF
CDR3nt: TGCGCCAGCAGCCCGGGCTCAGGGTTCCAAGAGACCCAGTACTTC

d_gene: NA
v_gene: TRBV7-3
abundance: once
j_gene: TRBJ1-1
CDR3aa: CASSLTLQGVVFF
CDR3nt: TGTGCCAGCAGCTTAACCCTACAGGGTGTAGTTTTCTTT

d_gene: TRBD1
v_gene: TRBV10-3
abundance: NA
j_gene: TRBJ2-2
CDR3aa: CAISESRGTGDTGELFF
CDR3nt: TGTGCCATCAGTGAGAGCAGGGGGACGGGTGACACCGGGGAGCTGTTTTTT

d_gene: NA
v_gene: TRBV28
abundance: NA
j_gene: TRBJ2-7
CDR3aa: CASTLLSRRGTEQYF
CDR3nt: TGTGCCAGCACCCTCCTTTCTCGACGGGGAACCGAGCAGTACTTC

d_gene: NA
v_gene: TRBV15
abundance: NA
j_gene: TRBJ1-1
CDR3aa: CATSRASRASDAFF
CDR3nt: TGTGCCACCAGCAGAGCGTCGCGGGCGTCGGATGCTTTCTTT

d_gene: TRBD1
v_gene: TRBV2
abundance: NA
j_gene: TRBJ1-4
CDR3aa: CASSAEGAGQGNEKLFF
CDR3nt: TGTGCCAGCAGTGCCGAGGGAGCTGGACAGGGGAATGAAAAACTGTTTTTT

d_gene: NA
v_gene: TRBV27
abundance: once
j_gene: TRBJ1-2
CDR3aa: CASRGSSTSVLYGYTF
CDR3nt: TGTGCCAGCAGGGGAAGTTCCACCAGTGTCCTCTATGGCTACACCTTC

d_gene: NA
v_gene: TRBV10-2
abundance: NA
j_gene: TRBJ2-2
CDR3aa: CASTRRAHTGELFF
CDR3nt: TGCGCCAGCACCAGGCGGGCCCACACCGGGGAGCTGTTTTTT

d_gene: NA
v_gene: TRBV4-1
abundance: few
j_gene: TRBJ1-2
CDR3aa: CANQERDFQGYYGYTF
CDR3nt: TGCGCCAACCAGGAAAGGGACTTTCAAGGGTACTATGGCTACACCTTC

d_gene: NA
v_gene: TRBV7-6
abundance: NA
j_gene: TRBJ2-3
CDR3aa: CASSEQSGTPPDTQYF
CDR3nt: TGTGCCAGCAGCGAACAGTCCGGGACGCCCCCAGATACGCAGTATTTT

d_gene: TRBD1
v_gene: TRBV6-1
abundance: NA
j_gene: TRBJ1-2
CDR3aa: CASSEFQGANYGYTF
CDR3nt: TGTGCCAGCAGTGAATTCCAGGGGGCTAACTATGGCTACACCTTC

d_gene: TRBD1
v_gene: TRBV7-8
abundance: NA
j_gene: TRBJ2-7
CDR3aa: CASSSYRGREQYF
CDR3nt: TGTGCCAGCAGCTCGTACAGGGGGCGCGAGCAGTACTTC

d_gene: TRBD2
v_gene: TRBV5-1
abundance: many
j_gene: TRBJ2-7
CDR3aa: CASSFGGEFDEQYF
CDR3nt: TGCGCCAGCAGCTTTGGGGGGGAATTCGACGAGCAGTACTTC

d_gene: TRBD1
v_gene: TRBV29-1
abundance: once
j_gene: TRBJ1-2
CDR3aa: CSVSDRGRFNGYTF
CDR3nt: TGCAGCGTATCGGACAGGGGGCGATTTAATGGCTACACCTTC

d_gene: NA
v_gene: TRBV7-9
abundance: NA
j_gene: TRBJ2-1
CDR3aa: CASSHERTVDEQFF
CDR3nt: TGTGCCAGCAGCCACGAGCGGACTGTGGATGAGCAGTTCTTC

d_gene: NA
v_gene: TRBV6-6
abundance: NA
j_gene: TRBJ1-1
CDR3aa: CASRLRTEAFF
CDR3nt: TGTGCCAGCAGATTGAGGACTGAAGCTTTCTTT

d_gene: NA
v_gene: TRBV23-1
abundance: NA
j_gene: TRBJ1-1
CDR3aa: CASSQSTEAFF
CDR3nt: TGCGCCAGCAGTCAAAGCACTGAAGCTTTCTTT

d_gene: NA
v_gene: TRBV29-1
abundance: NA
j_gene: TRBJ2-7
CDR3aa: CSVGRVGVGYEQYF
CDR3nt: TGCAGTGTGGGACGAGTCGGAGTCGGCTACGAGCAGTACTTC

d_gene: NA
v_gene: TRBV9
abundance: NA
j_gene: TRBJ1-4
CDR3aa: CASSVGGTLGNEKLFF
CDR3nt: TGTGCCAGCAGCGTAGGGGGCACCTTAGGTAATGAAAAACTGTTTTTT

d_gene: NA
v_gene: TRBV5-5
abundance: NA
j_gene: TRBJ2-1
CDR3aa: CASSLDGSSYNEQFF
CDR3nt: TGTGCCAGCAGCTTGGACGGGAGCTCCTACAATGAGCAGTTCTTC

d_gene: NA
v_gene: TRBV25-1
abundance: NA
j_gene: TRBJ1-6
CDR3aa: CASSQSRGGYVDSPLHF
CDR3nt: TGTGCCAGCAGCCAATCCCGGGGGGGGTACGTCGATTCACCCCTCCACTTT

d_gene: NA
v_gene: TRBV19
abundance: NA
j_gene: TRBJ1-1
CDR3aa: CASSNGGSPSTEAFF
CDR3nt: TGTGCCAGTAGTAACGGGGGGTCTCCCTCAACTGAAGCTTTCTTT

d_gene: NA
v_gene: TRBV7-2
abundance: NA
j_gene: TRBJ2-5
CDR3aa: CASSPGYRTQYF
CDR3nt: TGTGCCAGCAGCCCGGGGTATCGGACCCAGTACTTC

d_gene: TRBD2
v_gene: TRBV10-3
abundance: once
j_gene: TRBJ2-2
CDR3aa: CAISESTSGRGIGELFF
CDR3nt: TGTGCCATCAGTGAGTCGACAAGCGGGAGAGGAATCGGGGAGCTGTTTTTT